These 2 T cell receptor beta chains were all obtained from the same sample, sequenced in a study of shared clonotypes between healthy human individuals. Generated by immunoSEQ multiplex PCR, the TCRdb table keeps only in-frame clones and is missing some. The table has hundreds of thousands of clones, around 67% seen once. The sequencing input was memory CD4+ T cells sorted from blood. Subset indicated: CD45RA-negative fraction. Receptors originate from a woman in her twenties or thirties in good health.

This chain's CDR3 is CASSSSRGITRYTF. In DNA form, the CDR3 reads TGTGCCAGCAGCTCCTCTAGGGGGATTACTCGCTACACCTTC. The gene calls are TRBV11-2 and TRBJ1-2; possibly TRBD1 for D (6 bases). Germline lookup yields CDR1 SGHAT and CDR2 FQNNGV. This CDR3 region has 14 residues. V dropped 4 bases and J dropped 9 bases, with 18 bases sitting between them.

This clone appeared once. The rearrangement links TRBV28 to TRBJ1-2; 11 nucleotides match TRBD1. The CDR3 length is 17 residues. With V trimmed by 4 bases and J by 0 bases, 7 bases remained unmatched. CDR1 is MDHEN and CDR2 is SYDVKM in the germline V gene. Here the CDR3 DNA reads TGTGCCAGCAGTTCGGACAGGGGGCGCGGGGCTAACTATGGCTACACCTTC. Its protein product is CASSSDRGRGANYGYTF.